The 17 T cell receptor beta chains listed next were all sequenced from one sample in a study of Ad26.COV2.S vaccination and SARS-CoV-2 variants (dated by TCRdb to the early 2020s). The treatment or condition label here, explained by the study, means: about 20 received Ad26.COV2.S at low or high dose, single or two shots; 5 received placebo; per-sample allocation not given. For vaccine and placebo recipients, repertoires were sequenced using samples collected on day 63 after the first injection. The library was made by the immunoSEQ multiplex PCR assay. TCRdb mirrors the immuneACCESS table, restricted to in-frame sequences. Some clones are absent from its copies; in checked studies, under half trace to an unresolved V gene, and the reason for the others is unknown. This sample holds hundreds of thousands of clones; about 89% were observed only once. Over 2.5% of the sample is taken by the ten largest.

Source: peripheral blood, taken in a trial of Ad26.COV2.S vaccine versus placebo. These receptors originate from a person aged 18-65 years who received the Ad26.COV2.S COVID-19 vaccine or a placebo.

This clone was detected a few times. This rearrangement joins TRBV7-2 to TRBJ1-5; TRBD1 might be the D (5 bases). The CDR3 is made up of 18 amino acids. Germline lookup yields CDR1 SGHTA and CDR2 FQGNSA. V shed 4 bases and J shed 9 bases, with 28 bases lying between them. This CDR3 reads CASSSNPQITGVRSPQHF. In DNA form, the CDR3 reads TGTGCCAGCAGCTCTAACCCTCAAATTACAGGCGTACGGTCGCCCCAGCATTTT.

The chain couples TRBV30 to TRBJ1-1; D unclear. Trimming took off 2 bases at V and 2 bases at J, with 9 bases between the two ends. This CDR3 has 13 amino acids. From germline, CDR1 is GTSNPN and CDR2 SVGIG (reference sequence). DNA for the CDR3: TGTGCCTGGAGTCCAGACGTTAACACTGAAGCTTTCTTT. Encoded protein: CAWSPDVNTEAFF.

This sequence joins TRBV11-3 and TRBJ1-1; D may be TRBD1 (5 bases). V lost 1 base and J lost 4, with 7 bases in between. The CDR3 covers 13 residues. Looked up from germline, CDR1 is SGHNT and CDR2 is YENEEA. DNA for the CDR3: TGTGCCAGCAGCTTAGCGAGGGGCACTGAAGCTTTCTTT. It translates to CASSLARGTEAFF.

The chain has TRBV18 and TRBJ2-3, with D possibly TRBD2 on 5 matching bases. With 0 bases removed from V and 2 bases from J, the gap between germline ends came to 15 bases. This CDR3 is 17 amino acids long. Germline CDR1 and CDR2: KGHSH and LQKENI. CDR3 DNA: TGTGCCAGCTCACCACCTGAACGGGGAACCTTCACAGATACGCAGTATTTT. Translated: CASSPPERGTFTDTQYF.

This clone has only one observation. J is TRBJ2-7 and V is TRBV2; 7 positions match TRBD1. Germline V gene lookup returns CDR1 SNHLY and CDR2 FYNNEI. V trimming: 5 bases; J trimming: 5 bases; junction bases outside the gene matches: 3. The CDR3 contains 12 residues. CDR3 in DNA: TGTGCCAGCAGTCCGGACAGGAACGAGCAGTACTTC. Residues: CASSPDRNEQYF.

This clone occurred a few times. The V call is TRBV5-1, the J call TRBJ2-2; 12 bases are shared with TRBD1. The CDR3 totals 16 residues. Germline V gene data show CDR1 as SGHRS and CDR2 as YFSETQ. V gave up 3 bases and J gave up 5 bases; unmatched junction bases: 5. CDR3 sequence: CASSYGDRGRTGELFF. The CDR3, as DNA: TGCGCCAGCAGCTATGGGGACAGGGGGCGAACCGGGGAGCTGTTTTTT.

J is TRBJ2-3 and V is TRBV15, with TRBD2 matching 9 bases. The length of the CDR3 is 17 residues. The junction had 8 bases not matched to a gene; V was cut back by 1 base and J by 3 bases. Per germline, CDR1 LNHNV and CDR2 YYDKDF (reference sequence). In DNA form, the CDR3 reads TGTGCCACCAGCAGAGTACGCCCTAGCGGGAAGACAGATACGCAGTATTTT. It encodes CATSRVRPSGKTDTQYF.

The genes are TRBV6-5 and TRBJ2-6; D is unclear. The length of the CDR3 is 15 residues. Trimming left V 5 bases short and J 0 bases short, with 8 bases between. Germline loops: CDR1 MNHEY, CDR2 SVGAGI. The CDR3 protein is CASSIQDSGANVLTF. The CDR3 DNA sequence: TGTGCCAGCAGTATCCAAGACTCTGGGGCCAACGTCCTGACTTTC.

This clone was detected only a few times. This sequence joins TRBV23-1 and TRBJ2-7; 12 nucleotides line up with TRBD2. TRBV23-1 is assigned to the ORF class and has an uncertain function. V lost 8 bases to trimming and J lost 1 base; unmatched junction nucleotides: 24. This CDR3 is built from 21 residues. The chain's CDR3 is CASRGAGQTAASGRASYEQYF. The DNA for the CDR3 is TGCGCCAGCCGGGGGGCCGGTCAGACCGCGGCTAGCGGGAGGGCTTCCTACGAGCAGTACTTC.

This chain links TRBV13 with TRBJ1-5; D unresolved. CDR3 length equals 13 residues. The V end was cut by 1 base, the J end by 6 bases, with 7 bases between. Germline CDR1 reads PRHDT; CDR2 reads FYEKMQ (reference sequence). The CDR3, as DNA: TGTGCCAGCAGCTTAGAGGGTCCTCAGCCCCAGCATTTT. This encodes CASSLEGPQPQHF.

The chain recombines TRBV7-3 with TRBJ2-1; no reliable D call. The CDR3 totals 13 residues. Per germline, CDR1 SGHTA and CDR2 FQGTGA. V was pared by 6 bases and J by 7 bases, with 13 bases between. This CDR3 is CASRGSMGNEQFF. In DNA, the CDR3 is TGTGCCAGCAGAGGGTCGATGGGTAATGAGCAGTTCTTC.

The chain carries TRBV18 and TRBJ1-3; 7 nucleotides match TRBD1. V shed 3 bases and J 6 bases; nucleotides not matched to a gene: 5. In germline, CDR1 is KGHSH, CDR2 LQKENI. CDR3 size: 14 residues. CDR3: CASSPTGFENTIYF. CDR3 DNA: TGTGCCAGCTCACCGACAGGGTTTGAAAACACCATATATTTT.

V gene TRBV7-9 combines with J gene TRBJ1-3; 7 bases match TRBD1. V shed 4 bases and J 7 bases; nucleotides not matched to a gene: 7. The CDR3 extends over 14 amino acids. The germline CDR1 and CDR2 sequences are SEHNR and FQNEAQ (reference sequence). For the CDR3, the DNA is TGTGCCAGCAGCTCCCAGGGGGGGCTTAACACCATATATTTT. Encoded protein: CASSSQGGLNTIYF. The full variable domain, completed using reference TRBV7-9 and TRBJ1-3, is DTGVSQNPRHKITKRGQNVTFRCDPISEHNRLYWYRQTLGQGPEFLTYFQNEAQLEKSRLLSDRFSAERPKGSFSTLEIQRTEQGDSAMYLCASSSQGGLNTIYFGEGSWLTVV.

The CDR3 DNA reads TGTGCCAGCAGCGCACGGGAGGGCCGCTACAATGAGCAGTTCTTC. Its translation is CASSAREGRYNEQFF. The genes are TRBV7-9 and TRBJ2-1; 8 bases line up with TRBD2. J lost 3 bases, V lost 5 bases, and 6 bases had no gene match. Germline V gene data show CDR1 as SEHNR and CDR2 as FQNEAQ (reference sequence). This CDR3 spans 15 amino acids.

The chain recombines TRBV2 with TRBJ2-2; TRBD1 might be the D (6 bases). Per germline, CDR1 SNHLY and CDR2 FYNNEI. Trimming took 6 bases from V and 5 from J, leaving 10 bases between them. The CDR3 loop spans 13 amino acids. Here the CDR3 DNA reads TGTGCCAGCAGGGGACAAAGGACCGGGGAGCTGTTTTTT. Protein: CASRGQRTGELFF.

J is TRBJ2-1 and V is TRBV12-3 or TRBV12-4; weak D call: TRBD1 (5 bases). The CDR3 spans 11 residues. The V end lost 6 bases, the J end lost 14 bases, and 14 bases lay between the germline ends. In nucleotides, the CDR3 is TGTGCCAGCAGCGGCCAGGGAATGAAGTTCTTC. Encoded protein: CASSGQGMKFF.

The V gene is TRBV11-2, the J gene TRBJ2-1; the match to TRBD2 covers 7 bases. This CDR3 is built from 16 residues. The V gene's germline CDR1 is SGHAT and CDR2 FQNNGV. V shed 1 base and J 7 bases; nucleotides not matched to a gene: 10. CDR3 nucleotide sequence: TGTGCCAGCAGCTTAGTCGCGGGAGCCACTGGGAATGAGCAGTTCTTC. It is translated as CASSLVAGATGNEQFF. Combining the CDR3 with reference TRBV11-2 and TRBJ2-1 gives the whole variable domain EAGVAQSPRYKIIEKRQSVAFWCNPISGHATLYWYQQILGQGPKLLIQFQNNGVVDDSQLPKDRFSAERLKGVDSTLKIQPAKLEDSAVYLCASSLVAGATGNEQFFGPGTRLTVL.